These T cell receptor beta chains were read from a single sample in a study of T cell repertoires in cytomegalovirus infection. In TCRdb, the reads were re-called with MiXCR into one record per CDR3 protein. In the table there are about 900,000 distinct CDR3 sequences, approximately 30% of which are singletons. These receptors have no identified antigens. The input for sequencing was cultured CD8+ T cells from PBMCs, taken from culture after CMV antigen stimulation. These receptors were taken from a human donor in good health (CMV status not recorded). Some clones in this sample may be carry-over from other donors' samples. The CDR3 runs from the conserved cysteine through the conserved F or W. D genes are given only for firm matches. Not all rows give a size; the values are once, few, many and, for expanded clones, a class.

v_call	clone_size	j_call	cdr3_length	d_call	cdr3_nt	cdr3_aa
TRBV12-3/TRBV12-4	few	TRBJ1-2	15	TRBD1	TGTGCCAGCAGTTTATGGAGACAGGGTTTCTATGGCTACACCTTC	CASSLWRQGFYGYTF
TRBV6-7	few	TRBJ2-2	16	NA	TGTGCCAGCAGTTACCCTTCCTCCGGGGGAACCGGGGAGCTGTTTTTT	CASSYPSSGGTGELFF
TRBV6-5	NA	TRBJ2-2	19	TRBD2	TGTGCCAGCAGTTACTCCCCGACTAGCGGGGGGCATGTCACCGGGGAGCTGTTTTTT	CASSYSPTSGGHVTGELFF
TRBV4-1	few	TRBJ1-4	16	TRBD1	TGCGCCAGCAGCCACCCGATCCGGGACAGAGACGAAAAACTGTTTTTT	CASSHPIRDRDEKLFF
TRBV7-4	NA	TRBJ2-7	19	TRBD1	TGTGCCAGCAGCTTGAATTTAGACAGGGGAAAAGGGGGAACCTACGAGCAGTACTTC	CASSLNLDRGKGGTYEQYF
TRBV12-3/TRBV12-4	many	TRBJ1-4	14	NA	TGTGCCAGCAGCCTGCGGGGAACTAATGAAAAACTGTTTTTT	CASSLRGTNEKLFF
TRBV27	few	TRBJ2-7	16	TRBD2	TGTGCCAGCAGTTTATCACTAGCGGTGATCTCCTACGAGCAGTACTTC	CASSLSLAVISYEQYF
TRBV2	NA	TRBJ2-6	18	TRBD1	TGTGCCAGCAGTCTAGGGACAGGTTCCTCTTTGGGGGCCAACGTCCTGACTTTC	CASSLGTGSSLGANVLTF
TRBV27	many	TRBJ2-2	13	NA	TGTGCCAGCAGTTTAGGGGGGATCGGGGAGCTGTTTTTT	CASSLGGIGELFF
TRBV15	NA	TRBJ2-1	16	NA	TGTGCCACCAACAGAGCCCGACGCGGGGCCTACAATGAGCAGTTCTTC	CATNRARRGAYNEQFF
TRBV6-6	NA	TRBJ2-1	14	TRBD2	TGTGCCAGCAGTTACACGGGGGGTTACAATGAGCAGTTCTTC	CASSYTGGYNEQFF
TRBV27	many	TRBJ2-6	15	NA	TGTGCCAGCAGTTTCAGGGTAACTGGGGCCAACGTCCTGACTTTC	CASSFRVTGANVLTF
TRBV4-1	NA	TRBJ2-7	15	TRBD1	TGCGCCAGCAGCCAACTAGGGGACAGTTTCTACGAGCAGTACTTC	CASSQLGDSFYEQYF
TRBV7-3	once	TRBJ1-5	16	NA	TGTGTCAGCAGCTTAGGTAGACACGATAGCAATCAGCCCCAGCATTTT	CVSSLGRHDSNQPQHF
TRBV7-6	many	TRBJ2-1	13	NA	TGTGCCAGCAGCTTAGGTGTAGGGAGTGAGCAGTTCTTC	CASSLGVGSEQFF
TRBV11-2	NA	TRBJ1-6	15	NA	TGTGCCAGCAGCTTAACGAGGAACTATAATTCACCCCTCCACTTT	CASSLTRNYNSPLHF
TRBV11-2	NA	TRBJ2-3	14	NA	TGTGTCAGCAGCCGTAGAGGGGTCATAGATACGCAGTATTTT	CVSSRRGVIDTQYF
TRBV27	NA	TRBJ2-6	13	NA	TGTGCCAGCACCGGACAGGGGGCCAACGTCCTGACTTTC	CASTGQGANVLTF
TRBV12-3/TRBV12-4	NA	TRBJ2-7	14	NA	TGTGCCAGCAGTTCCTCGGACATCTCCTACGAGCAGTACTTC	CASSSSDISYEQYF
TRBV29-1	NA	TRBJ2-7	12	NA	TGCAGCGTTGTGGACTGGGAAGGAGGGCAGTACTTC	CSVVDWEGGQYF
TRBV5-5	NA	TRBJ1-3	15	TRBD1	TGTGCCAGCAGCACAGACAGGGGCCTTGGAAACACCATATATTTT	CASSTDRGLGNTIYF
TRBV4-1	NA	TRBJ1-2	15	NA	TGCGCCAGCAGCCAAGGCCCCTCAGGGAGCTATGGCTACACCTTC	CASSQGPSGSYGYTF
TRBV4-1	NA	TRBJ2-3	13	NA	TGCGCCAGCAGCCAAGAATTGAAAGATACGCAGTATTTT	CASSQELKDTQYF
TRBV14	NA	TRBJ2-3	15	NA	TGTGCCAGCAGCCAAGGGGATAGCGGATCAGATACGCAGTATTTT	CASSQGDSGSDTQYF
TRBV12-3/TRBV12-4	many	TRBJ2-7	16	NA	TGTGCCAGCAGGGGGGCCGCCACCCCACGGTTCTACGAGCAGTACTTC	CASRGAATPRFYEQYF
TRBV6-2/TRBV6-3	many	TRBJ1-5	14	TRBD1	TGTGCCAGCAGTTACTCCACAGGGGTACAGCCCCAGCATTTT	CASSYSTGVQPQHF
TRBV12-3/TRBV12-4	few	TRBJ1-1	12	NA	TGTGCCAGCAGTCCTGGAGGGCGGGCGGCTTTCTTT	CASSPGGRAAFF
TRBV27	NA	TRBJ2-1	14	TRBD2	TGTGCCAGCACCAGCGGGGGTGACTACAATGAGCAGTTCTTC	CASTSGGDYNEQFF
TRBV5-5	few	TRBJ1-2	15	NA	TGTGCCAGCAGCTTGGAGGCAGGGAGGCACTATGGCTACACCTTC	CASSLEAGRHYGYTF
TRBV6-2/TRBV6-3	NA	TRBJ2-5	14	TRBD2	TGTGCCATCTGGCAGCGGGGTTACCAAGAGACCCAGTACTTC	CAIWQRGYQETQYF
TRBV28	few	TRBJ2-1	15	NA	TGTGCCAGCAGCCCCGGGAGCCCCGGGGGCAATGAGCAGTTCTTC	CASSPGSPGGNEQFF
TRBV24-1	NA	TRBJ2-1	12	NA	TGTGCCACCAGCACAACCCACAATGAGCAGTTCTTC	CATSTTHNEQFF
TRBV7-9	few	TRBJ1-1	15	TRBD1	TGTGCCAGCAGCGAACCCGGGACAGGCGGCGTTGAAGCTTTCTTT	CASSEPGTGGVEAFF
TRBV6-2/TRBV6-3	few	TRBJ1-5	17	NA	TGTGCCAGCAGCCATTACCCCCGGGGCAGGGAAAATCAGCCCCAGCATTTT	CASSHYPRGRENQPQHF
TRBV6-1	few	TRBJ1-5	15	NA	TGTGCCAGCAGTGAAGCAGGGATGGACAATCAGCCCCAGCATTTT	CASSEAGMDNQPQHF
TRBV19	few	TRBJ2-1	17	NA	TGTGCCAGTAGTATAGATCCTTTTTTAGACTCCTACAATGAGCAGTTCTTC	CASSIDPFLDSYNEQFF
TRBV7-4	NA	TRBJ2-1	17	TRBD2	TGTGCCAGCAGCTTCCTCTGGTTTAGCGGGGAGTACAATGAGCAGTTCTTC	CASSFLWFSGEYNEQFF
TRBV5-5	few	TRBJ1-1	15	TRBD1	TGTGCCAGCAGCGTTAACAGGGGGCTAGCCACTGAAGCTTTCTTT	CASSVNRGLATEAFF
TRBV7-3	NA	TRBJ2-1	14	TRBD2	TGTGCCAGCATGCTAGTGGGGGGGTATTATGAGCAGTTCTTC	CASMLVGGYYEQFF
TRBV6-5	many	TRBJ2-2	15	TRBD2	TGTGCCAGCAGTTACGGACTAGCGAACACCGGGGAGCTGTTTTTT	CASSYGLANTGELFF